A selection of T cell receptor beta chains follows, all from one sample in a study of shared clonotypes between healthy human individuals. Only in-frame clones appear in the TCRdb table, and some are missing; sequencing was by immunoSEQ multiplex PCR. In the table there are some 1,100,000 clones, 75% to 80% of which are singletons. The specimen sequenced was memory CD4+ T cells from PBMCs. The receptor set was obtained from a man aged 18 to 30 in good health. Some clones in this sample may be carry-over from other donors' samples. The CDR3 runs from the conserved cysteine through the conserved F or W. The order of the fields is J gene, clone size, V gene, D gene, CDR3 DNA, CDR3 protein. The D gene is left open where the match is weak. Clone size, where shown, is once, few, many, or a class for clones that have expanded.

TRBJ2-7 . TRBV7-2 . TGTGCCAGCAGCTTAGGGAGTACGGACGCTGCATCCTACGAGCAGTACTTC CASSLGSTDAASYEQYF
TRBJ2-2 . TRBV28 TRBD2 TGTGCCTGCAGTCCGGGAGGGAGAAACACCGGGGAGCTGTTTTTT CACSPGGRNTGELFF
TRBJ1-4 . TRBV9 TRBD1 TGTGCCAGCAGCCCCGGACAGGGGTCTAATGAAAAACTGTTTTTT CASSPGQGSNEKLFF
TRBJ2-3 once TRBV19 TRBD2 TGTGCCAGTAGTCGGCTAGCGGGCACAGATACGCAGTATTTT CASSRLAGTDTQYF
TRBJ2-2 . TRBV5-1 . TGCGCCAGCAGCTGGTCAGCGGCTAACACCGGGGAGCTGTTTTTT CASSWSAANTGELFF
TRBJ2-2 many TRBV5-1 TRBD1 TGCGCCAGCAGCCGGGGACAGACAAACACCGGGGAGCTGTTTTTT CASSRGQTNTGELFF
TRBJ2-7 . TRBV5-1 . TGCGCCAGCAGCTTGGCGGCAGGGTTCTACGAGCAGTACTTC CASSLAAGFYEQYF
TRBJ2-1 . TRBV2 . TGTGCCAGCATCGACTGGCAGACCAATGAGCAGTTCTTC CASIDWQTNEQFF
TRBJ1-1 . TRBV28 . TGTGCCAGCAGTCGAGCAATGTCCAGGGGCCATTATGAAGCTTTCTTT CASSRAMSRGHYEAFF
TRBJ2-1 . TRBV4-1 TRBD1 TGCGCCAGCAGCCAATGGGACAGGGGTTACAATGAGCAGTTCTTC CASSQWDRGYNEQFF
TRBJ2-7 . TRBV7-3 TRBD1 TGTGCCAGCAGCTTAGGGACAGGGGGCGAGCAGTACTTC CASSLGTGGEQYF
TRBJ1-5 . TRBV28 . TGTGCCAGCAGGTGGGGAGGTTCATATCAGCCCCAGCATTTT CASRWGGSYQPQHF
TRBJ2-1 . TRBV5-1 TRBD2 TGCGCCAGCAGCGTCGGGACTAGCGGCAATGAGCAGTTCTTC CASSVGTSGNEQFF
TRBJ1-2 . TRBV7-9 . TGTGCCAGCAGCTTACATAAGAAAGCCGACTCTGGCTACACCTTC CASSLHKKADSGYTF
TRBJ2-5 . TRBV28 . TGTGCCAGCCAAACGTTACAGCTCCAAGAGACCCAGTACTTC CASQTLQLQETQYF
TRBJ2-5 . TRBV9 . TGTGCCAGCAGCGCCATGCAGGGAGTTGAGACCCAGTACTTC CASSAMQGVETQYF
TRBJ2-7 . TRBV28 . TGTGCCAGCAGTTTTCACAGGCAAGCCTACGAGCAGTACTTC CASSFHRQAYEQYF
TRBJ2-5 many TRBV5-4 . TGTGCCAGCAGCTTAGGGGGGGGCCAGCAAGAGACCCAGTACTTC CASSLGGGQQETQYF
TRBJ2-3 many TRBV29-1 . TGCAGCGTTGACACGGATACGCAGTATTTT CSVDTDTQYF
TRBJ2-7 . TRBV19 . TGTGCCAGTAGTATGCAGGGGTACGAGCAGTACTTC CASSMQGYEQYF
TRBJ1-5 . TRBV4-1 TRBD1 TGCGCCAGCAGCGTGGTAGGACAGGGGTATCAGCCCCAGCATTTT CASSVVGQGYQPQHF
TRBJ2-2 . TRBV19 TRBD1 TGTGCCAGCAAACGACAGGGCTCGAACACCGGGGAGCTGTTTTTT CASKRQGSNTGELFF
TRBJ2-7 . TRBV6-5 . TGTGCCAGCAGCCTCCTATCCTACGAGCAGTACTTC CASSLLSYEQYF
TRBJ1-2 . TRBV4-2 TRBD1 TGTGCCAGCAGCCAAGAGGGGACAGGGGGCGTATATGGCTACACCTTC CASSQEGTGGVYGYTF
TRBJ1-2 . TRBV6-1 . TGTGCCAGCAGTACCGGCTGGGGAAACCCCTATGGCTACACCTTC CASSTGWGNPYGYTF
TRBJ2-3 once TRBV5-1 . TGCGCCAGCTTCCTAGCGAGTAGCACAGATACGCAGTATTTT CASFLASSTDTQYF
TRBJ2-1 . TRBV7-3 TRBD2 TGTGCCAGCAGTTTTAGCGGGAGCTCCTACAATGAGCAGTTCTTC CASSFSGSSYNEQFF
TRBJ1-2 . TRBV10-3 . TGTGCCATCAGTGGTATTTCCGATGGCTACACCTTC CAISGISDGYTF
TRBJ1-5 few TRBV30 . TGTGCCTGGGGGGAGGACAGCAATCAGCCCCAGCATTTT CAWGEDSNQPQHF
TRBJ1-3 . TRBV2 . TGTGCCAGCAGTGATGAGAGCTCTGGAAACACCATATATTTT CASSDESSGNTIYF